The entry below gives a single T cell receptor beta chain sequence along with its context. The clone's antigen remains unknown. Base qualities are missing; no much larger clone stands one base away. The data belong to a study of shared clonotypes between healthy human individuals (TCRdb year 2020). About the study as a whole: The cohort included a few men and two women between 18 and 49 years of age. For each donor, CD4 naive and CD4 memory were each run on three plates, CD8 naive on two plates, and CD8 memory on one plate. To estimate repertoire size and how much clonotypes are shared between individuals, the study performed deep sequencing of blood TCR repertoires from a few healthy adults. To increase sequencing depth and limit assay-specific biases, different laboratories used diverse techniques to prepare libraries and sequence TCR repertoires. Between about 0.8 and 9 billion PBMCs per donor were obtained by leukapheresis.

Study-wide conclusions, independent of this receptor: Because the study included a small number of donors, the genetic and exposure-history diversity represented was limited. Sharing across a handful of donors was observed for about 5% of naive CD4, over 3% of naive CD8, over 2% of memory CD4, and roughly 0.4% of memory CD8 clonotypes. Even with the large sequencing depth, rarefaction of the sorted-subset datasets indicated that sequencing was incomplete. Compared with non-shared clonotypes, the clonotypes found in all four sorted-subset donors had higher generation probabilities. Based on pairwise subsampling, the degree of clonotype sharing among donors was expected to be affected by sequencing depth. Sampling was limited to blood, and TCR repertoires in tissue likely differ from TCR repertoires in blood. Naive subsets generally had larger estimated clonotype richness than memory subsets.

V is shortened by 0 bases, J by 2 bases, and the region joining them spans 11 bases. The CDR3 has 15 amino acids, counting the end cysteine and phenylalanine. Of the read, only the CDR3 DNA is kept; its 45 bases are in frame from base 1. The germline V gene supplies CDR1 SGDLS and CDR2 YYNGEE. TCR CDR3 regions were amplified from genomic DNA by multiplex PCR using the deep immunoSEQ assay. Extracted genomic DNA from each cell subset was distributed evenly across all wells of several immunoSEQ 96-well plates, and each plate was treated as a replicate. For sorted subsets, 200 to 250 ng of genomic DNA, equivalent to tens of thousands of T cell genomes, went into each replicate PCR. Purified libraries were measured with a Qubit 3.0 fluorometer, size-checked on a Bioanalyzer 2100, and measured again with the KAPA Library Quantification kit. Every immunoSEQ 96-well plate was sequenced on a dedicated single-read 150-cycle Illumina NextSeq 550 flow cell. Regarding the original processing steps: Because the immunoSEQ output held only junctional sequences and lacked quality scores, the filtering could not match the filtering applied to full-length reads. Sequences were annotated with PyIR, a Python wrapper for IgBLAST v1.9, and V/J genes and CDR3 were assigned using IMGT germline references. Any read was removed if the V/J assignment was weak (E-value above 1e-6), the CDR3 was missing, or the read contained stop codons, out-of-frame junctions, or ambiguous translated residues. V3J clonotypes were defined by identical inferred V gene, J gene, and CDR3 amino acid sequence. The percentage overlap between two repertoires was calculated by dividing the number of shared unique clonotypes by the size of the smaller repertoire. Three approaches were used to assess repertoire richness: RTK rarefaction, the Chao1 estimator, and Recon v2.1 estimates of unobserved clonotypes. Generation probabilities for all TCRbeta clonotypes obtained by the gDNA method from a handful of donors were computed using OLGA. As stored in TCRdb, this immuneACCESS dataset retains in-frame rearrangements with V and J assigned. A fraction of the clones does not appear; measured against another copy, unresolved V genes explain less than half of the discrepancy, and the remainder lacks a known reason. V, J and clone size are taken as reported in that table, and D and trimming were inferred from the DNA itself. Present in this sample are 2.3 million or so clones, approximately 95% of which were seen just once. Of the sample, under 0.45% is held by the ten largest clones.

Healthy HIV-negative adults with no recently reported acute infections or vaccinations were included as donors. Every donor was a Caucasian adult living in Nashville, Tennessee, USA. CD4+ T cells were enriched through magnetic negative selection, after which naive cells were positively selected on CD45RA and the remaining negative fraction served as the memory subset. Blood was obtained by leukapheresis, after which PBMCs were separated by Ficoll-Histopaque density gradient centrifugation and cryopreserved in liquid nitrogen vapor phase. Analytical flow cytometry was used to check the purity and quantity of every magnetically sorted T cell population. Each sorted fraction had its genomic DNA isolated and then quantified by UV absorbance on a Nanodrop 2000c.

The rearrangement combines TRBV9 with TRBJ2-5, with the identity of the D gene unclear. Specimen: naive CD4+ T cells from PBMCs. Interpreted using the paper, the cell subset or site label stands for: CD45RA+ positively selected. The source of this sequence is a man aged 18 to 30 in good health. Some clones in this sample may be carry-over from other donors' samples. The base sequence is TGTGCCAGCAGCGTAGCTGGTGTCCGTCAAGAGACCCAGTACTTC. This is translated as CASSVAGVRQETQYF. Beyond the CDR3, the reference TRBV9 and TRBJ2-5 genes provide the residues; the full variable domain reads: DSGVTQTPKHLITATGQRVTLRCSPRSGDLSVYWYQQSLDQGLQFLIQYYNGEERAKGNILERFSAQQFPDLHSELNLSSLELGDSALYFCASSVAGVRQETQYFGPGTRLLVL.